The 25 T cell receptor beta chains below come from one sample, sequenced in a study of blood T cell repertoires in COVID-19. Clones were sequenced by immunoSEQ multiplex PCR, and TCRdb holds only the in-frame ones, with some missing. Here the sample spans fewer than 85,000 clones, more than 75% being singletons. Source material: peripheral blood. Source of these receptors: a human donor in a cohort sampled during active COVID-19.

This clone came up once. The chain couples TRBV7-2 to TRBJ2-1; the D gene is possibly TRBD2 (6 bases). The CDR3 runs to 15 residues. From germline, CDR1 is SGHTA and CDR2 FQGNSA. V gave up 5 bases and J gave up 8 bases, with 19 bases separating them. This CDR3 is CASSPRTTTGHEQFF. The DNA of the CDR3 is TGTGCCAGCAGCCCAAGGACTACTACGGGGCATGAGCAGTTCTTC.

The rearrangement uses TRBV2 and TRBJ2-1; TRBD2 matches at 7 bases. The CDR3 consists of 13 residues. V shed 6 bases and J 8 bases; nucleotides not matched to a gene: 7. Per germline, CDR1 SNHLY and CDR2 FYNNEI. CDR3 in amino acids: CASRLGGVDEQFF. The CDR3 nucleotides read TGTGCCAGCAGACTGGGGGGGGTGGATGAGCAGTTCTTC.

This clone was seen a handful of times. V usage is TRBV9 and J usage is TRBJ1-2, with 7 bases aligning to TRBD1. The CDR3 extends over 13 amino acids. Per germline, CDR1 SGDLS and CDR2 YYNGEE. With 4 bases clipped from V and 1 base from J, the junction kept 1 base outside the gene matches. CDR3 protein: CASSRDSNYGYTF. The DNA for the CDR3 is TGTGCCAGCAGCCGGGACAGTAACTATGGCTACACCTTC.

This chain connects TRBV28 to TRBJ2-7; D might be TRBD2 (5 bases). V dropped 4 bases and J dropped 3 bases, with 10 bases sitting between them. The germline V gene has CDR1 MDHEN and CDR2 SYDVKM. This CDR3 is 13 amino acids long. The CDR3 sequence: CASSSSAGYEQYF. CDR3 DNA: TGTGCCAGCAGTTCCTCCGCGGGCTACGAGCAGTACTTC. Full variable domain (rest looked up from reference TRBV28 and TRBJ2-7): DVKVTQSSRYLVKRTGEKVFLECVQDMDHENMFWYRQDPGLGLRLIYFSYDVKMKEKGDIPEGYSVSREKKERFSLILESASTNQTSMYLCASSSSAGYEQYFGPGTRLTVT.

J is TRBJ2-5 and V is TRBV7-2; D perhaps matches TRBD1 (5 bases). Germline V gives CDR1 SGHTA, CDR2 FQGNSA. V lost 1 base and J lost 5, with 17 bases in between. The CDR3 runs 16 residues. DNA of the CDR3: TGTGCCAGCAGCTTAGGGGGCGGCCCGAGGTTGGAGACCCAGTACTTC. Protein sequence: CASSLGGGPRLETQYF.

The rearrangement joins TRBV27 to TRBJ2-3, with 10 nucleotides matching TRBD2. CDR3 length equals 13 residues. Germline V gene lookup returns CDR1 MNHEY and CDR2 SMNVEV (reference sequence). DNA of the CDR3: TGTTCCATAGCGGGGGGCGGCACAGATACGCAGTATTTT. Its translation: CSIAGGGTDTQYF.

V and J are TRBV28 and TRBJ1-2; no reliable D call. Per germline, CDR1 MDHEN and CDR2 SYDVKM. V lost 7 bases to trimming and J lost 3 bases, with 12 bases between them. The CDR3 has 13 residues. DNA of the CDR3: TGTGCCAGCACCCTCCAGACTCACTATGGCTACACCTTC. This codes for CASTLQTHYGYTF.

The chain couples TRBV28 to TRBJ2-7; a weak D match, TRBD1 (6 bases). In germline, CDR1 is MDHEN, CDR2 SYDVKM. Trimming pared 5 bases from V and 2 bases from J, leaving 10 bases between. The CDR3 loop spans 13 amino acids. This chain's CDR3 is CASSPRTAYEQYF. The CDR3 DNA is TGTGCCAGCAGTCCCCGGACAGCCTACGAGCAGTACTTC.

This chain uses TRBV6-6 with TRBJ1-3; D is unclear. CDR3 length: 16 residues. Trimming removed 0 bases from V and 0 bases from J, with 9 bases in between. Germline loops: CDR1 MNHNY, CDR2 SVGAGI (reference sequence). The CDR3 is CASSYSDAGSGNTIYF. The CDR3 DNA reads as TGTGCCAGCAGTTACTCGGATGCGGGCTCTGGAAACACCATATATTTT.

This clone was observed a single time. This sequence joins TRBV7-9 and TRBJ1-2; D unresolved. Deletions cut 1 base from V and 3 bases from J, with 9 bases between. The germline gives CDR1 SEHNR, CDR2 FQNEAQ (reference sequence). CDR3 length: 14 residues. CDR3 loop: CASSLVEKDYGYTF. The CDR3 DNA reads as TGTGCCAGCAGCTTAGTGGAGAAAGACTATGGCTACACCTTC.

This clone was detected only a few times. V and J are TRBV11-3 and TRBJ2-2; TRBD1 might be the D (5 bases). Trimming left V 6 bases short and J 6 bases short, with 8 bases between. From germline, CDR1 is SGHNT and CDR2 YENEEA. There are 12 residues in the CDR3. DNA for the CDR3: TGTGCCAGCAGGCAGGGTCCCGGGGAGCTGTTTTTT. It codes for CASRQGPGELFF.

The chain has TRBV11-1 and TRBJ1-1; TRBD1 matches at 7 bases. The germline CDR1 and CDR2 sequences are SGHAT and FQDESV (reference sequence). The CDR3 has 14 residues. V dropped 1 base and J dropped 3; count of bases not matched to a gene: 2. The CDR3 is CASSLGQGDTEAFF. CDR3 nucleotide sequence: TGTGCCAGCAGCTTAGGGCAGGGGGACACTGAAGCTTTCTTT.

The genes are TRBV4-1 and TRBJ1-6; 7 nucleotides align to TRBD1. Germline assignment: CDR1 MGHRA and CDR2 YSYEKL. Trimming took 0 bases from V and 9 from J; bases not matched to a gene: 8. This CDR3 is built from 16 residues. DNA of the CDR3: TGCGCCAGCAGCCAAGATAGAAGGGGGCGCATTTCACCCCTCCACTTT. Protein sequence: CASSQDRRGRISPLHF.

The chain joins TRBV18 to TRBJ1-4; 7 nucleotides line up with TRBD1. Germline V gene data show CDR1 as KGHSH and CDR2 as LQKENI. CDR3 length: 15 amino acids. Losses at the gene ends were 6 bases for V and 5 bases for J; bases not matched to a gene: 9. The CDR3 DNA is TGTGCCAGCTCGCCTGACAGGGTCGTAAATGAAAAACTGTTTTTT. Amino acids: CASSPDRVVNEKLFF.

In nucleotides, the CDR3 is TGTGCCAGCAGCCAAGACTTGGAGAGTAACTATGGCTACACCTTC. Encoded protein: CASSQDLESNYGYTF. This rearrangement joins TRBV3-1 (or the pseudogene TRBV3-2) to TRBJ1-2; D not resolved. Germline CDR1 and CDR2: LGHDT and YNNKEL (reference sequence). V was clipped by 0 bases and J by 1 base, with 9 bases between them. The CDR3 runs 15 residues.

The V call is TRBV6-6, the J call TRBJ1-1; TRBD1 aligns across 10 bases. CDR3 length: 16 residues. The V gene's germline CDR1 is MNHNY and CDR2 SVGAGI (reference sequence). The J segment lost 7 bases and the V segment lost 4 bases, leaving 12 bases of the junction unmatched. CDR3 residues: CASSSTVGQGLNEAFF. In nucleotides, the CDR3 is TGTGCCAGCAGTTCGACGGTGGGACAGGGGTTAAATGAAGCTTTCTTT.

The chain has TRBV27 and TRBJ1-1; a possible D gene is TRBD1 (5 bases). Germline lookup yields CDR1 MNHEY and CDR2 SMNVEV (reference sequence). V was pared by 7 bases and J by 8 bases, with 20 bases between. CDR3 length: 14 amino acids. The CDR3 DNA reads TGTGCCAGCACCTCTTCTTGGGGGGGTATGGAAGCTTTCTTT. This encodes CASTSSWGGMEAFF.

V is TRBV5-1 and J is TRBJ1-2; 10 positions match TRBD1. Germline trimming cut 4 bases from V and 4 bases from J; bases unmatched to any gene: 7. Germline V CDR1 and CDR2: SGHRS, YFSETQ. The CDR3 sequence is 15 residues long. CDR3 residues: CASSIQGQGTYGYTF. CDR3 nucleotides: TGCGCCAGCAGCATCCAGGGACAGGGGACCTATGGCTACACCTTC.

This chain joins TRBV7-2 and TRBJ1-1; no firm D call. CDR3 length: 13 amino acids. Germline-derived CDR1 and CDR2 are SGHTA and FQGNSA. V lost 2 bases to trimming and J lost 7 bases, with 11 bases between them. The CDR3 DNA follows: TGTGCCAGCAGCTTAAACCTTAGAGGTGAAGCTTTCTTT. It translates to CASSLNLRGEAFF.

The genes are TRBV2 and TRBJ2-3; possible D gene TRBD2, 6 bases. This CDR3 spans 17 amino acids. CDR1 is SNHLY and CDR2 is FYNNEI in the germline V gene. V was cut by 1 base and J by 0 bases, with 14 bases left in between. The CDR3 coding sequence is TGTGCCAGCAGTGAAGGGCGCGGGGTCCTAAGCACAGATACGCAGTATTTT. This gives the protein CASSEGRGVLSTDTQYF.

The chain employs TRBV3-1 (or the pseudogene TRBV3-2) and TRBJ2-3; D is unclear. The CDR3 contains 14 residues. V was shortened by 2 bases and J by 5 bases, with 11 bases between the two germline ends. The germline V gene has CDR1 LGHDT and CDR2 YNNKEL (reference sequence). CDR3 in DNA: TGTGCCAGCAGCCAACAAAACTCGCGAGATACGCAGTATTTT. Translated: CASSQQNSRDTQYF.

This clone was seen more than once but under ten times. This sequence joins TRBV6-1 and TRBJ2-1, with 9 positions matching TRBD2. This CDR3 spans 16 amino acids. V lost 4 bases and J lost 0; bases outside the gene matches: 4. The germline gives CDR1 MNHNS, CDR2 SASEGT. CDR3: CASSGGGAISYNEQFF. CDR3 DNA sequence: TGTGCCAGCAGTGGCGGGGGGGCTATCTCCTACAATGAGCAGTTCTTC.

The chain recombines TRBV19 with TRBJ1-2; D perhaps matches TRBD1 (6 bases). This CDR3 contains 13 residues. Trimming took 4 bases from V and 4 from J, leaving 10 bases between them. The germline V gene has CDR1 LNHDA and CDR2 SQIVND (reference sequence). The CDR3 reads CASSNRDGYGYTF. In nucleotides, the CDR3 is TGTGCCAGTAGTAACAGGGATGGCTATGGCTACACCTTC.

This clone was seen a few times. V is TRBV19 and J is TRBJ1-5; D remains unclear. Germline-derived CDR1 and CDR2 are LNHDA and SQIVND (reference sequence). The CDR3 extends over 14 amino acids. The V end lost 5 bases, the J end lost 3 bases, and 11 bases lay between the germline ends. The CDR3 nucleotides are TGTGCCAGTAGTCTTGGGCTACTCAATCAGCCCCAGCATTTT. This sequence encodes CASSLGLLNQPQHF.

The genes are TRBV6-5 and TRBJ2-7; 11 positions agree with TRBD1. Germline V gene data show CDR1 as MNHEY and CDR2 as SVGAGI. This CDR3 has 16 residues. V trimming: 4 bases; J trimming: 2 bases; junction bases outside the gene matches: 7. CDR3 residues: CASSFPGQGDPYEQYF. For the CDR3, the DNA is TGTGCCAGCAGTTTTCCGGGACAGGGGGACCCCTACGAGCAGTACTTC.